This TCR beta chain was documented in a study of CD8+CD57+ T cells in acquired aplastic anemia. Patients sequenced had flow cytometry evidence of CD8+CD57+ cell expansion. Severe acquired aplastic anemia affected all patients. The germline V gene has CDR1 LNHDA and CDR2 SQIVND (reference sequence). With 3 bases clipped from V and 9 bases from J, the junction kept 4 bases outside the gene matches. This CDR3 contains 14 residues. Study findings and constraints: Patients shared some 30 CD8+ CDR3 sequences with controls.

Notes on this clonotype: The antigen is undetermined. Just one base apart from a much larger clone, this may be a read error.

TCR beta VDJ and CDR3 profiles were obtained from a genomic DNA template. TCRdb redid the calling of the reads with MiXCR, one entry per CDR3 protein. The sample carries just over 450,000 distinct CDR3 sequences, under 40% recorded once. The rearrangement links TRBV19 to TRBJ2-4; 11 bases fit TRBD1. This clonotype was obtained from a human donor with aplastic anemia. Source material: sorted CD4+, CD8+, or CD8+CD57+ T cells (not recorded which) from PBMCs. In DNA form, the CDR3 reads TGTGCCAGTAGTATCGGGACAGGGGGAAGCATTCAGTACTTC. It is translated as CASSIGTGGSIQYF.